This passage covers 3 T cell receptor beta chains from one sample sequenced in a study of blood T cell repertoires in COVID-19. This table comes from immunoSEQ multiplex PCR, and its TCRdb copy is limited to in-frame clones, with some not included. This table holds around 100,000 clones, roughly 76% found once. The sample was peripheral blood. The receptors derive from a man at least 80 years old with COVID-19, enrolled during active disease.

The V call is TRBV6-6, the J call TRBJ1-2; 11 nucleotides agree with TRBD1. The CDR3 loop spans 18 amino acids. The V segment lost 5 bases and the J segment 8 bases; nucleotides outside the gene matches: 19. Looked up from germline, CDR1 is MNHNY and CDR2 is SVGAGI (reference sequence). This CDR3 reads CASSPKLDRGRVGDGYTF. In nucleotides, the CDR3 is TGTGCCAGCAGTCCGAAGCTGGACAGGGGGCGCGTCGGGGACGGCTACACCTTC.

The chain combines TRBV2 with TRBJ1-5; 7 nucleotides agree with TRBD1. Germline V gene lookup returns CDR1 SNHLY and CDR2 FYNNEI. The CDR3 is 15 residues long. Trimming removed 8 bases from V and 4 bases from J; junction bases left unmatched: 11. CDR3: CASVLGTDFNQPQHF. The CDR3 nucleotides are TGTGCCAGCGTTCTTGGGACAGACTTTAATCAGCCCCAGCATTTT. The complete variable domain, with remaining parts taken from reference TRBV2 and TRBJ1-5, reads EPEVTQTPSHQVTQMGQEVILRCVPISNHLYFYWYRQILGQKVEFLVSFYNNEISEKSEIFDDQFSVERPDGSNFTLKIRSTKLEDSAMYFCASVLGTDFNQPQHFGDGTRLSIL.

The chain joins TRBV2 to TRBJ1-5; 7 bases map to TRBD1. Trimming at V came to 6 bases and at J to 0 bases, leaving 2 bases not matched to a gene. The CDR3 runs to 14 residues. Germline CDR1 SNHLY, CDR2 FYNNEI. The CDR3 reads CASRGQSSNQPQHF. Written as DNA, the CDR3 is TGTGCCAGCAGGGGACAGAGTAGCAATCAGCCCCAGCATTTT.